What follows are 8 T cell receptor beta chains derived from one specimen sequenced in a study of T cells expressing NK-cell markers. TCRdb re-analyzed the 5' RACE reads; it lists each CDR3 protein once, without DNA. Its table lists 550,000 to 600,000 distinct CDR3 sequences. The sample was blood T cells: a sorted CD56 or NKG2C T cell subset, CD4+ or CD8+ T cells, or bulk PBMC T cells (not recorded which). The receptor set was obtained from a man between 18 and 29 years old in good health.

The CDR3 sequence: CASSLIGGGEQYF. The chain recombines TRBV7-3 with TRBJ2-7; TCRdb proposes TRBD1, but this gene call is untestable without DNA. Germline V gives CDR1 SGHTA, CDR2 FQGTGA. The CDR3 is 13 residues long. Full variable domain (rest looked up from reference TRBV7-3 and TRBJ2-7): GAGVSQTPSNKVTEKGKYVELRCDPISGHTALYWYRQSLGQGPEFLIYFQGTGAADDSGLPNDRFFAVRPEGSVSTLKIQRTERGDSAVYLCASSLIGGGEQYFGPGTRLTVT.

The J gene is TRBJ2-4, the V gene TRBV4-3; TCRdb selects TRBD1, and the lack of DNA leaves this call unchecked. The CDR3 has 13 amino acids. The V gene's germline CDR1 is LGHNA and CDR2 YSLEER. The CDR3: CASSQDRGSIQYF.

The CDR3 protein is CASGLPGGRGTQYF. The chain employs TRBV12-5 and TRBJ2-3; TCRdb proposes TRBD1, but this gene call is untestable without DNA. This CDR3 is built from 14 residues. CDR1 and CDR2 (germline): LGHNT, FRNRAP.

The CDR3 protein is CASSLPGTGNNEQFF. The chain couples TRBV18 to TRBJ2-1; the TRBD1 assignment by TCRdb is unverifiable without DNA. The CDR3 is made up of 15 amino acids. The germline V gene encodes CDR1 KGHSH and CDR2 LQKENI.

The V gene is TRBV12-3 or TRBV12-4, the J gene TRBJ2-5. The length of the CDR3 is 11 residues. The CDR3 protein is CASSFSQTQYF.

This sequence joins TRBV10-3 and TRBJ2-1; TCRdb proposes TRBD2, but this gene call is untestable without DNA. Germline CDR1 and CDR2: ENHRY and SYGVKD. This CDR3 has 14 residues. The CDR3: CATRTSGSVHEQFF.

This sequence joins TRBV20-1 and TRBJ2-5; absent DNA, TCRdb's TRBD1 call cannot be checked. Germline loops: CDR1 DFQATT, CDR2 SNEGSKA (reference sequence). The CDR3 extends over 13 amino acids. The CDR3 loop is CSAPRPSQETQYF.

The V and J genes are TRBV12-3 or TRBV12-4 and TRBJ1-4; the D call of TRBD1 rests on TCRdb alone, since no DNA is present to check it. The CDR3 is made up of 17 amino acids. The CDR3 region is CASSSPTGGSANEKLFF.